The 9 T cell receptor beta chains reported below all come from one sample, sequenced in a study of molecular identifiers for immune sequencing clone quantification (dated by TCRdb to about 2018). Libraries were made using PCR. Instrument on record: Illumina HiSeq 4000. Using fastp trimming at Q25 and MiXCR clonotype assembly, TCRdb reanalyzed the public sequencing data and kept in-frame beta chains. One record per CDR3 amino acid sequence lists the most common genes and DNA. The sample table contains about 54,000 distinct CDR3 sequences; only one count was recorded for roughly a quarter of them. The ten largest clones capture approximately 1.9% of the sample. The material sequenced was naive CD8+ T cells from blood, with Jurkat cell RNA spiked in. According to the study, the label for this sample's cell subset or site signals: FACS-sorted CD8+CD4-CCR7+CD45RA+ naive T cells. The receptors originated from a human donor in good health. Some libraries in this study had Jurkat cell RNA spiked in.

This clonotype was recorded at least ten times. The chain links TRBV28 to TRBJ2-7, with TRBD1 matching over 9 bases. CDR3 length equals 14 residues. Trimming removed 6 bases from V and 2 bases from J; junction bases left unmatched: 5. Germline-derived CDR1 and CDR2 are MDHEN and SYDVKM. CDR3 sequence reads: CASREQGAAYEQYF. CDR3 DNA: TGTGCCAGCAGAGAACAGGGGGCGGCCTACGAGCAGTACTTC.

This clonotype showed up many times. CDR3 in amino acids: CASSFGKSTDTQYF. DNA for the CDR3: TGTGCCAGCAGTTTCGGGAAGAGCACAGATACGCAGTATTTT. The chain carries TRBV6-5 and TRBJ2-3; perhaps TRBD2 as D (5 bases). Between the trimmed V and J ends, which lost 4 bases and 0 bases, there was a span of 8 bases. The V gene's germline CDR1 is MNHEY and CDR2 SVGAGI. The CDR3 spans 14 residues.

This clonotype was recorded many times. The chain has TRBV6-5 and TRBJ1-1; no firm D call. The CDR3 runs 15 residues. Trimming cost V 0 bases and J 0 bases, with 8 bases left between them. Germline values: CDR1 MNHEY, CDR2 SVGAGI. The CDR3 reads CASSYSTILNTEAFF. The CDR3 nucleotides read TGTGCCAGCAGTTACTCGACGATTCTGAACACTGAAGCTTTCTTT.

This clonotype has ten or more counts. The rearrangement joins TRBV12-3 or TRBV12-4 to TRBJ2-5; TRBD1 might be the D (5 bases). The CDR3 covers 12 residues. The ends were cut back, 3 bases at V and 5 bases at J, with 7 bases in the middle. Here the CDR3 reads CASSFQGETQYF. The CDR3 region has the DNA TGTGCCAGCAGTTTTCAGGGTGAGACCCAGTACTTC.

This clonotype occurred many times. The V and J genes are TRBV28 and TRBJ1-2; 7 bases match TRBD1. This CDR3 is 12 amino acids long. V was pared by 6 bases and J by 7 bases, with 5 bases of the junction left unmatched. Germline lookup yields CDR1 MDHEN and CDR2 SYDVKM. This CDR3 is CASRGDSIGYTF. In DNA form, the CDR3 reads TGTGCCAGCAGGGGGGACAGTATTGGCTACACCTTC.

The rearrangement joins TRBV6-2 or TRBV6-3 to TRBJ1-1, with D tentatively TRBD1 (5 bases). Trimming stripped 7 bases from V and 5 bases from J, with 11 bases between. This CDR3 has 12 amino acids. Per germline, CDR1 MNHEY and CDR2 SVGEGT. CDR3 DNA sequence: TGTGCCAGCACGGACGGGGGGACTGAAGCTTTCTTT. The encoded protein is CASTDGGTEAFF.

This clonotype was detected many times. The chain joins TRBV14 to TRBJ2-7; no firm D call. This CDR3 has 11 residues. The V end lost 3 bases, the J end lost 5 bases, and 5 bases lay between the germline ends. Looked up from germline, CDR1 is SGHDN and CDR2 is FVKESK. The CDR3: CASSHSNEQYF. As DNA, the CDR3 is TGTGCCAGCAGCCACAGTAACGAGCAGTACTTC.

This clonotype was counted at least ten times. This chain connects TRBV4-3 to TRBJ1-5, with 7 positions matching TRBD1. Germline values: CDR1 LGHNA, CDR2 YSLEER. Unmatched junction bases numbered 5, after V lost 0 bases and J lost 0 bases. The CDR3 has 17 amino acids. CDR3 region: CASSQEHRGYSNQPQHF. CDR3 sequence (DNA): TGCGCCAGCAGCCAAGAACACAGGGGTTATAGCAATCAGCCCCAGCATTTT.

J is TRBJ2-7 and V is TRBV29-1; 7 positions match TRBD1. Germline CDR1 reads SQVTM; CDR2 reads ANQGSEA. The V segment lost 6 bases and the J segment 2 bases; nucleotides outside the gene matches: 4. The CDR3 extends over 12 amino acids. The CDR3 DNA reads TGCAGCGTAAGACAGGGACCCTACGAGCAGTACTTC. Encoded protein: CSVRQGPYEQYF.